These 6 T cell receptor beta chains were all obtained from the same sample, sequenced in a study of blood T cell repertoires in COVID-19. The table came from immunoSEQ multiplex PCR; TCRdb's copy has only in-frame clones and leaves some out. The top ten hold over 25% of the sample, which has roughly 45,000 clones, roughly 80% seen once. Sequencing used peripheral blood. Every receptor here comes from a woman between 70 and 85 years old with acute or convalescent COVID-19.

This clone showed up just a few times. The chain's CDR3 is CASSSPLAGDLETQYF. The CDR3 DNA is TGTGCCAGCAGTTCTCCTCTAGCGGGAGATTTAGAGACCCAGTACTTC. The genes are TRBV28 and TRBJ2-5, with 10 bases matching TRBD2. Germline loops: CDR1 MDHEN, CDR2 SYDVKM. The CDR3 sequence is 16 residues long. V shed 4 bases and J 4 bases; nucleotides not matched to a gene: 9.

The rearrangement links TRBV30 to TRBJ1-4, with 9 positions matching TRBD1. The CDR3 is 14 residues long. The germline V gene has CDR1 GTSNPN and CDR2 SVGIG (reference sequence). Trimming took 0 bases from V and 8 from J; bases not matched to a gene: 4. The CDR3 protein is CAWSVPGTGEKLFF. DNA of the CDR3: TGTGCCTGGAGTGTACCAGGGACAGGGGAAAAACTGTTTTTT.

This clone was counted between two and nine times. The chain links TRBV7-9 to TRBJ2-1; 10 bases are shared with TRBD1. The CDR3 length is 14 residues. J was trimmed by 5 bases and V by 6 bases; bases with no gene match: 4. Germline V lookup: CDR1 SEHNR, CDR2 FQNEAQ (reference sequence). The CDR3 region has the DNA TGTGCCAGCAGTACTGGGACAGGGGACAATGAGCAGTTCTTC. Its protein product is CASSTGTGDNEQFF.

The genes are TRBV7-8 and TRBJ2-7; 12 bases agree with TRBD2. With V trimmed by 1 base and J by 6 bases, 13 bases remained unmatched. The CDR3 is 18 amino acids. Germline CDR1 SGHVS, CDR2 FQNEAQ. In nucleotides, the CDR3 is TGTGCCAGCAGCTTAGATATAGCTAGCGGGAGGGTAAGGGGCGAGCAGTACTTC. It translates to CASSLDIASGRVRGEQYF.

The genes are TRBV5-1 and TRBJ2-1, with a tentative D call TRBD2 (6 bases). This CDR3 contains 13 residues. Looked up from germline, CDR1 is SGHRS and CDR2 is YFSETQ. The V and J ends lost 3 bases and 4 bases respectively, with 8 bases between them. CDR3 in DNA: TGCGCCAGCAGCTCCGCGGGGTACAATGAGCAGTTCTTC. Amino acid sequence: CASSSAGYNEQFF.

The chain uses TRBV12-3 or TRBV12-4 and TRBJ1-5, with D unclear. Trimming removed 3 bases at V and 6 bases at J, with 9 bases between. The CDR3 extends over 13 amino acids. Written as DNA, the CDR3 is TGTGCCAGCAGTTTCACCTACGGTCAGCCCCAGCATTTT. Its translation: CASSFTYGQPQHF.